This TCR beta chain was recovered during a study of cytomegalovirus exposure and HLA in healthy donors (TCRdb year 2017). Study-wide context: In an earlier analysis of some 610 of the donors, 250 to 350 Gb of sequence data and just under 120 million unique TCR beta sequences from about 180 million T cells were reported. An early release covering about 600 HLA-typed donors comprised roughly 300 gigabases of sequencing data and tens of millions of unique TCR sequences. Of the roughly 400 genotyped donors, about 80% fell in the genetic ancestry cluster associated with self-reported Caucasian donors. The study was designed to test whether signatures of past pathogen exposure could be identified by cataloging public T cell receptors. The T cell repertoires of under 750 subjects were profiled by immunosequencing and related to cytomegalovirus serostatus. Along with the approximately 670-subject first cohort, a separate validation cohort of over 90 different subjects was used. To predict cytomegalovirus infection status, the study brought together high-throughput TCR immunosequencing, statistical association of individual TCRs with disease status, and machine learning. A later analysis re-analyzed previously published TCR beta repertoires from about 600 donors and added high-resolution HLA genotyping to study TCR occurrence patterns. In the later analysis, no new phenotypic data were used to find candidate immune exposures; instead, reliance was placed on TCR beta sequences and their occurrence across donors. To decide whether each TCR beta V gene segment behaved as functional or pseudogenic, an earlier analysis of approximately 600 of the donors relied on high-throughput TCR beta sequencing. Donor age, sex, ethnicity and CMV serostatus were compiled together with the repertoire data. Genome-wide SNP genotypes for about 55% of the roughly 670 donors were used in a later genetic analysis, which treated that subset as a discovery cohort. Every discovery cohort repertoire had been produced on one sequencing platform. HLA typing covered class I and class II loci at four-digit resolution. Typing coverage varied by locus: roughly 620-640 donors for A, B, C, DRB1 and DQB1; approximately 520 for DQA1; nearly 610 for DPA1; roughly 450 for DPB1. Five DR-DQ haplotypes were treated as single units for association and clustering because of strong linkage in the cohort. Among around 400 genotyped donors of the cohort, an average of 235,054 unique TCR beta nucleotide sequences were sequenced per donor, roughly 18% of them non-productive. What the work shows at the level of the full study, not this receptor alone: The study gave a list of 150 to 200 TCR beta chains associated with cytomegalovirus. A further reported finding was that TCR beta sequences accurately predicted the HLA-A and HLA-B alleles for most subjects in the first cohort. Only TCR beta chains were sequenced in this cohort, and the absence of alpha or paired-chain data limited detectable features. Because counts were too low, seventeen rarely observed V segments, including chromosome 9 orphons, were excluded from the earlier analysis of 587 of the donors. While some public TCRs were present in many individuals, most TCR sequences turned up only very rarely across donors. Some IMGT-functional V segments, including TRBV6-2 and TRBV6-3, could not be told apart with the 87-base-pair reads, so those segments were excluded. Roughly uniform sequencing depth across donors was assumed in presence/absence analyses, although this assumption may not hold. An earlier analysis of 587 of the donors showed that most TCR beta V segments appeared in productive rearrangements either about 90% or about 30% of the time, which broadly matched IMGT annotations. Linkage disequilibrium might explain the correlated functional status among segregating V segments, but an unknown experimental factor could not be ruled out. In a later analysis, most CMV-associated TCR beta chains were found to appear HLA-restricted, with HLA associations seemingly driven largely by CMV exposure. V-gene and J-gene trimming of TCR beta chains was associated with a missense DCLRE1C variant in a later genetic analysis, and the association was replicated in an independent cohort. A group of highly shared sequence variants was considered likely to be a technical artifact of the sequencing pipeline. In a later analysis, TCR association rates were found to vary across HLA loci, with the most associated TCRs seen for DRB1 alleles and the fewest for HLA-C alleles. Immune exposure information for the cohort was limited to CMV serostatus. A later analysis associated 17,000 or so TCR beta sequences with specific HLA alleles at a false discovery rate of 0.05. The classifier was reported to diagnose cytomegalovirus status with high specificity and sensitivity in both the original cohort and the validation cohort. According to a later analysis, parvovirus B19, influenza, CMV and Epstein-Barr virus appeared linked to several top co-occurrence clusters. Compared with equally common non-associated chains, HLA-associated TCR beta chains in a later analysis were more clonally expanded and had lower generation probabilities. HLA typing was unavailable for some donors at each locus, so association tests used only the typed subset. In vitro tests confirmed that a few of the cytomegalovirus-associated TCR beta chains recognize cytomegalovirus antigens. Assigning TCR associations to individual alleles was difficult when HLA alleles, especially DR and DQ, strongly co-occurred. In a later genetic analysis, fewer N-insertions in productive TCRs were reported among donors in an Asian-associated ancestry cluster than the roughly 640-donor mean. The authors suggested that the approach could potentially be extended to other disease states and immunological phenotypes.

The cohort consisted of 666 healthy bone marrow donors. All cohort members were sampled while nominally healthy, although unrecorded immune exposures were likely present. The donor was CMV seronegative and belonged to the group of around 400 seronegative cohort members. A peripheral blood sample was provided by each donor, and peripheral blood mononuclear cells were used for TCR beta sequencing. Genomic DNA was extracted from the blood cell samples with the Qiagen DNeasy Blood Extraction Kit. The library was built by means of the immunoSEQ multiplex PCR assay. A mixture of 60 forward primers for TCR Vbeta segments and 13 reverse primers for TCR Jbeta segments was used in the multiplex PCR. Amplification of the CDR3 region of rearranged TCR beta genes was performed with a multiplex PCR assay on genomic DNA. Amplified TCR beta libraries were sequenced as 87-base-pair reads on the Illumina HiSeq System. The study's processing was this. In a later analysis, 80 million or so unique TCR beta chains were counted across the 666 repertoires, and around 10 million of these chains were shared by at least two donors. To remove PCR and sequencing errors, raw reads were error-corrected and collapsed into unique sequences using a nearest-neighbor algorithm that merged closely related sequences. V, D and J gene segments were assigned by aligning CDR3 sequences to IMGT reference sequences. For a sequence to be retained, a match of at least six nucleotides was required to both a V gene segment and a J gene segment. Rearrangements were called productive when the CDR3 lacked stop codons and stayed in frame with V and J; all others were non-productive. Following IMGT convention, CDR3 was defined as the stretch from the second conserved V-encoded cysteine up to the conserved J-encoded phenylalanine. Sequences without an unambiguous match to a single V gene segment were excluded from the earlier analysis of 450 to 650 of the donors. In an earlier analysis of a few hundred of the donors, V segments were called functional above 56.7% productive rearrangements and were called segregating when the between-donor standard deviation exceeded 5%. A statistical classification framework was built for diagnosing cytomegalovirus status from the catalog of TCR beta chain sequences. A later analysis assigned V and J genes by comparing TCR nucleotide sequences with IMGT/GENE-DB human TR gene sequences. In a later analysis, CDR3 sequences and most-parsimonious VDJ recombination scenarios were assigned using the TCRdist pipeline. In a later analysis, each TCR beta chain was defined by its CDR3 amino acid sequence together with its V-gene family, and reads without a unique V-gene family were excluded. In a later analysis, 450 to 600 highly shared, low-generation-probability nucleotide sequences were removed to address suspected cross-contamination and a sequencing artifact. A later analysis calculated a clonal expansion index for each public chain from normalized within-repertoire ranks of inferred template counts. In a later analysis, generation probabilities were computed using a VDJ recombination model fitted to out-of-frame rearrangements, and the results were checked against IGoR. In a later analysis, hypergeometric tests were used to score TCR-TCR, TCR-HLA and TCR-CMV co-occurrence, with a repertoire-size bias correction applied to TCR pairs. False discovery rates were estimated in a later analysis by permuting HLA or CMV assignments 20 times. In a later analysis, co-occurring TCRs were grouped using DBSCAN, with TCRdist sequence similarity added in when clustering inside HLA-allele-positive subsets. Co-occurrence clustering excluded repertoires with fewer than 30,000 or more than 120,000 public chains, plus five with anomalous nucleotide sharing. TCRdb took this table from immuneACCESS and kept in-frame rearrangements with V and J called. Such tables lack part of the clones; where checked against another copy, unresolved V genes explain under half of the gap, and the rest is unexplained. The DNA was the basis for D and trimming; V, J and clone size are from that table. This sample gives 150,000 to 200,000 clones in total; roughly 84% of them show up just once. The ten largest clones add up to 0.2% to 0.3% of the sample.

To note about this clone: It lacks a known antigen. Base qualities were left out, and no much larger clone turns up one base away.

The CDR3 contains 16 residues, cysteine and phenylalanine counted. The DNA shown is the 48-base CDR3, in frame from base 1. V was cut back by 2 bases and J by 5 bases, leaving a gap of 18 bases between them. In the germline V gene (reference sequence), CDR1 corresponds to GTSNPN and CDR2 to SVGIG. The specimen sequenced was PBMCs. This receptor was taken from a girl in the first two years of life in good health and CMV-seronegative. This receptor chain uses TRBV30 and TRBJ2-2, with a weak D call of TRBD1 (6 bases match). The CDR3 has the sequence CAWSQMDSRLTGELFF. The bases are TGTGCCTGGAGTCAAATGGACAGCCGCCTAACCGGGGAGCTGTTTTTT.